The source of this TCR beta chain is a study of cytomegalovirus exposure and HLA in healthy donors. Notes on the study in general: Some segments of the V type, notably TRBV6-2 and TRBV6-3, were excluded as indistinguishable.

V was pared by 6 bases and J by 1 base, with 4 bases of the junction left unmatched. The CDR3 is made up of 14 amino acids. Germline values: CDR1 LNHDA, CDR2 SQIVND (reference sequence). Donors showed nominal health when sampled, although they likely had unrecorded immune exposures. The PCR ran on 60 Vbeta and 13 Jbeta primers. Some clones are missing from TCRdb's copy, which holds only in-frame ones; the method was immunoSEQ multiplex PCR. The data hold over 150,000 clones, with about two thirds observed a single time. Regarding this clone: Its target is unknown.

This TCR derives from a woman in her twenties or thirties in good health and CMV-seronegative. The specimen was PBMCs. V usage is TRBV19 and J usage is TRBJ2-5, with 8 bases that match TRBD2. The CDR3 loop is CASSLRGGQETQYF. For the CDR3, the DNA is TGTGCCAGTAGCCTCCGGGGGGGCCAAGAGACCCAGTACTTC.